Listed here is a single TCR beta chain. Its specificity is unknown. The Oncomine TCR Beta short-read assay sequenced DNA from cultured CD4+ T cells. Investigators isolated genomic DNA from cultured CD4+ T cells. TCRdb redid the calling of the PCR reads with MiXCR, one entry per CDR3 protein. The table records 12,000 or so distinct CDR3 sequences, 29% of them present only once. Treatment: approximately 9-day PBMC culture with coronavirus spike peptide pools or control peptides (ViraFEST assay). From the unexposed donor, CD4+ T cells were collected ahead of the COVID-19 pandemic (2011-2018). These data belong to a study of vaccination and CD4 T cells after COVID-19. In the study overall: Overlapping SARS-CoV-2, HCoV-NL63, HCoV-OC43 and HCoV-229E spike peptides were used to stimulate cells. Control wells got either CEFX epitopes, HIV-1 Nef peptides, or no peptide at all.

V shed 1 base and J 4 bases; nucleotides not matched to a gene: 6. The CDR3 runs to 16 residues. The V gene's germline CDR1 is SGHTA and CDR2 FQGNSA. The sequenced sample consisted of CD4+ T cells from blood, cultured in vitro. The TCR was taken from a human donor in good health. V gene TRBV7-2 combines with J gene TRBJ2-1; 8 bases match TRBD1. In nucleotides, the CDR3 is TGTGCCAGCAGCTTAGGAGGACAGGGAGGTTACAATGAGCAGTTCTTC. It specifies CASSLGGQGGYNEQFF.